Below are 27 T cell receptor beta chains sequenced from a single sample in a study of technical replicates of blood from a handful of donors. Generated by immunoSEQ multiplex PCR, the TCRdb table keeps only in-frame clones and is missing some. The sample yields over 65,000 clones, 94% seen once. Sequencing was carried out using T cells isolated from PBMCs. The receptors shown here come from a human donor in good health.

V gene TRBV2 combines with J gene TRBJ1-1; a possible D gene is TRBD1 (5 bases). V shed 6 bases and J shed 6 bases, with 14 bases lying between them. Germline V lookup: CDR1 SNHLY, CDR2 FYNNEI. CDR3 length: 13 residues. CDR3 loop: CASRKGVTAEAFF. DNA for the CDR3: TGTGCCAGCAGGAAAGGGGTTACGGCTGAAGCTTTCTTT.

The chain uses TRBV6-6 and TRBJ2-7; 9 nucleotides match TRBD1. V was clipped by 4 bases and J by 6 bases; unmatched bases: 13. CDR1 and CDR2 from the germline V gene are MNHNY and SVGAGI (reference sequence). This CDR3 is built from 16 residues. The CDR3 DNA sequence: TGTGCCAGCAGTTCGACGTTCGGGACAGGGTCGGGCGAGCAGTACTTC. Translated, it gives CASSSTFGTGSGEQYF.

The V call is TRBV4-1, the J call TRBJ2-1; TRBD1 aligns across 7 bases. V was clipped by 4 bases and J by 5 bases; unmatched bases: 11. The CDR3 covers 16 residues. Germline values: CDR1 MGHRA, CDR2 YSYEKL. CDR3 in amino acids: CASSPRLQGKDNEQFF. The CDR3 DNA sequence: TGCGCCAGCAGCCCCAGGTTACAGGGGAAGGACAATGAGCAGTTCTTC.

This chain links TRBV13 with TRBJ1-4; weak D call: TRBD1 (6 bases). Germline V gene sequence: CDR1 PRHDT, CDR2 FYEKMQ (reference sequence). Trimming cost V 0 bases and J 8 bases, with 7 bases left between them. CDR3 length: 13 amino acids. The CDR3 spells CASSLGQGEKLFF. Here the CDR3 DNA reads TGTGCCAGCAGCTTAGGACAGGGAGAAAAACTGTTTTTT.

As DNA, the CDR3 is TGTGCCAGCAGTGGGGAACAGGGTCATGAGCAGTTCTTC. It codes for CASSGEQGHEQFF. V gene TRBV6-4 combines with J gene TRBJ2-1; TRBD1 might be the D (6 bases). Germline CDR1 is MRHNA and CDR2 is SNTAGT. The germline V and J ends were trimmed by 4 bases and 8 bases, with 12 bases remaining between them. CDR3 length: 13 residues.

The CDR3: CASSPTGGEQYF. The CDR3 DNA is TGTGCCAGCAGCCCGACAGGCGGCGAGCAGTACTTC. V gene TRBV5-4 combines with J gene TRBJ2-7; tentatively, D is TRBD1 (6 bases). This CDR3 region has 12 residues. Germline values: CDR1 SGHNT, CDR2 YYREEE (reference sequence). With 4 bases removed from V and 6 bases from J, the gap between germline ends came to 11 bases.

The chain employs TRBV28 and TRBJ1-2; TRBD1 matches at 9 bases. J gave up 5 bases and V 5 bases, and 6 bases lay outside the gene matches. Germline V CDR1 and CDR2: MDHEN, SYDVKM. CDR3 size: 14 residues. The CDR3 loop reads CASSRGQGSYGYTF. DNA for the CDR3: TGTGCCAGCAGTCGCGGACAGGGGTCGTATGGCTACACCTTC.

V gene TRBV4-1 combines with J gene TRBJ1-1; no firm D call. V lost 4 bases to trimming and J lost 3 bases, with 9 bases between them. Germline V gene lookup returns CDR1 MGHRA and CDR2 YSYEKL. CDR3 length equals 13 residues. In DNA form, the CDR3 reads TGCGCCAGCAGCCCTAACCGCGACACTGAAGCTTTCTTT. It codes for CASSPNRDTEAFF.

The chain joins TRBV9 to TRBJ1-4, with 9 bases fitting TRBD1. Germline lookup yields CDR1 SGDLS and CDR2 YYNGEE. The CDR3 loop spans 17 amino acids. Germline trimming cut 2 bases from V and 0 bases from J; bases unmatched to any gene: 5. CDR3: CASSVRDRATTNEKLFF. CDR3 nucleotide sequence: TGTGCCAGCAGCGTCCGGGACAGGGCAACAACTAATGAAAAACTGTTTTTT.

The table lists this clone with a count of one. The CDR3 sequence: CASSASSGTVNYGYTF. CDR3 DNA: TGTGCCAGCAGCGCCTCCTCCGGGACAGTTAACTATGGCTACACCTTC. The J gene is TRBJ1-2, the V gene TRBV21-1; the table's D call TRBD1 went unverified against the DNA. TRBV21-1 is annotated as a pseudogene. This CDR3 has 16 amino acids.

In nucleotides, the CDR3 is TGTGCCAGCAGTCTACAGGGGACTGCTTTCTTT. It codes for CASSLQGTAFF. The J gene is TRBJ1-1, the V gene TRBV28; 7 bases are a match to TRBD1. V lost 5 bases and J lost 11; bases outside the gene matches: 5. There are 11 residues in the CDR3. The germline gives CDR1 MDHEN, CDR2 SYDVKM.

The V gene is TRBV19, the J gene TRBJ2-7, with D uncertain. The length of the CDR3 is 14 residues. V was clipped by 1 base and J by 2 bases, with 9 bases between them. CDR1 is LNHDA and CDR2 is SQIVND in the germline V gene (reference sequence). The CDR3 bases are TGTGCCAGTAGTATAGCTGGCTCAACCTACGAGCAGTACTTC. It codes for CASSIAGSTYEQYF.

The chain is built from TRBV5-1 and TRBJ2-1, with 9 bases identical to TRBD1. The germline gives CDR1 SGHRS, CDR2 YFSETQ. The CDR3 runs 15 residues. V was pared by 4 bases and J by 8 bases, with 10 bases of the junction left unmatched. This CDR3 reads CASSPEGQGPDEQFF. Written as DNA, the CDR3 is TGCGCCAGCAGCCCGGAGGGACAGGGTCCGGATGAGCAGTTCTTC. The full variable domain, completed using reference TRBV5-1 and TRBJ2-1, is KAGVTQTPRYLIKTRGQQVTLSCSPISGHRSVSWYQQTPGQGLQFLFEYFSETQRNKGNFPGRFSGRQFSNSRSEMNVSTLELGDSALYLCASSPEGQGPDEQFFGPGTRLTVL.

The chain is built from TRBV5-1 and TRBJ2-7; the D gene is possibly TRBD1 (5 bases). Germline V gene sequence: CDR1 SGHRS, CDR2 YFSETQ. V lost 0 bases and J 6 bases, leaving 13 bases between the germline ends. This CDR3 has 14 residues. The CDR3 protein is CASSLAASGFEQYF. The CDR3 DNA follows: TGCGCCAGCAGCTTGGCCGCCTCAGGGTTCGAGCAGTACTTC.

V usage is TRBV2 and J usage is TRBJ2-3, with D hard to call. Trimming removed 3 bases from V and 14 bases from J, with 12 bases in between. The CDR3 totals 11 residues. The germline V gene encodes CDR1 SNHLY and CDR2 FYNNEI. The CDR3 spells CASSDSGELYF. CDR3 DNA sequence: TGTGCCAGCAGTGACTCGGGTGAGCTGTATTTT. Full variable domain (outside the CDR3, taken from reference TRBV2 and TRBJ2-3): EPEVTQTPSHQVTQMGQEVILRCVPISNHLYFYWYRQILGQKVEFLVSFYNNEISEKSEIFDDQFSVERPDGSNFTLKIRSTKLEDSAMYFCASSDSGELYFGPGTRLTVL.

The chain recombines TRBV27 with TRBJ1-5; maybe TRBD1 (5 bases). V lost 8 bases and J lost 6, with 11 bases in between. The CDR3 runs to 12 residues. The germline gives CDR1 MNHEY, CDR2 SMNVEV (reference sequence). This CDR3 is CASQGWGQPQHF. DNA of the CDR3: TGTGCCAGCCAGGGATGGGGTCAGCCCCAGCATTTT.

This sequence joins TRBV19 and TRBJ2-1; TRBD1 matches 9 bases. V lost 4 bases to trimming and J lost 8 bases; unmatched junction nucleotides: 3. The CDR3 is made up of 13 amino acids. CDR1 is LNHDA, CDR2 SQIVND, per germline (reference sequence). The CDR3 DNA sequence: TGTGCCAGTAGTAACAGGGGGCGGGATGAGCAGTTCTTC. It specifies CASSNRGRDEQFF.

This chain connects TRBV19 to TRBJ2-1, with 9 bases identical to TRBD2. V dropped 1 base and J dropped 10; count of bases not matched to a gene: 11. The CDR3 runs to 16 residues. CDR1 and CDR2 from the germline V gene are LNHDA and SQIVND (reference sequence). The CDR3 DNA reads as TGTGCCAGTAGTATAGTCCGGGCCGTAGCGGGGGAGGAGCAGTTCTTC. Protein sequence: CASSIVRAVAGEEQFF.

CDR3 sequence (DNA): TGTGCCAGCAGCGCAGGAGGGCCGAGAAACAATGAGCAGTTCTTC. Protein sequence: CASSAGGPRNNEQFF. The J gene is TRBJ2-1, the V gene TRBV9; a possible D gene is TRBD2 (6 bases). The germline V gene has CDR1 SGDLS and CDR2 YYNGEE. The germline V and J ends were trimmed by 3 bases and 5 bases, with 15 bases remaining between them. The length of the CDR3 is 15 residues.

V gene TRBV11-3 combines with J gene TRBJ2-7; the match to TRBD1 covers 9 bases. The V gene's germline CDR1 is SGHNT and CDR2 YENEEA. The V segment lost 5 bases and the J segment 9 bases; nucleotides outside the gene matches: 11. CDR3 size: 14 residues. The CDR3 protein is CASSTQGAPRGQYF. CDR3 nucleotide sequence: TGTGCCAGCAGCACACAGGGGGCCCCCCGCGGGCAGTACTTC. The variable domain in full, completed from reference TRBV11-3 and TRBJ2-7, reads EAGVVQSPRYKIIEKKQPVAFWCNPISGHNTLYWYLQNLGQGPELLIRYENEEAVDDSQLPKDRFSAERLKGVDSTLKIQPAELGDSAVYLCASSTQGAPRGQYFGPGTRLTVT.

The V gene is TRBV19, the J gene TRBJ2-7; TRBD2 matches 9 bases. The CDR3 covers 14 residues. V was clipped by 10 bases and J by 3 bases; unmatched bases: 10. The germline CDR1 and CDR2 sequences are LNHDA and SQIVND (reference sequence). CDR3 DNA sequence: TGTGCCACCCAGCCCTTAGCGGGGGACTACGAGCAGTACTTC. Protein product: CATQPLAGDYEQYF.

This chain uses TRBV28 with TRBJ2-3; tentatively, D is TRBD1 (6 bases). V lost 4 bases to trimming and J lost 2 bases, with 28 bases between them. The CDR3 has 20 residues. CDR1 is MDHEN, CDR2 SYDVKM, per germline. CDR3 DNA sequence: TGTGCCAGCAGTTCGGGGACAACCAACTCGATTCTGGGGTTCACAGATACGCAGTATTTT. This codes for CASSSGTTNSILGFTDTQYF.

The chain joins TRBV6-1 to TRBJ1-1; D is perhaps TRBD1 (6 bases). With 4 bases removed from V and 1 base from J, the gap between germline ends came to 10 bases. The CDR3 has 14 amino acids. Germline-derived CDR1 and CDR2 are MNHNS and SASEGT. In DNA form, the CDR3 reads TGTGCCAGCAGTGTTACAGGGTCGAACACTGAAGCTTTCTTT. Translation: CASSVTGSNTEAFF.

This clone appeared a single time. V and J are TRBV6-5 and TRBJ2-5, with 7 bases that match TRBD1. Germline V gene sequence: CDR1 MNHEY, CDR2 SVGAGI. The CDR3 has 13 amino acids. The V gene end was trimmed by 6 bases and the J gene end by 2 bases; junction bases not matched to a gene: 3. The DNA of the CDR3 is TGTGCCAGCAGGGGACAGCCACAAGAGACCCAGTACTTC. Protein: CASRGQPQETQYF.

This clone was observed once. The chain uses TRBV5-1 and TRBJ1-1; 8 nucleotides align to TRBD1. CDR1 and CDR2 (germline): SGHRS, YFSETQ. The length of the CDR3 is 17 residues. With 4 bases clipped from V and 0 bases from J, the junction kept 11 bases outside the gene matches. CDR3 amino acids: CASSTGQGGYMNTEAFF. CDR3 DNA sequence: TGCGCCAGCAGCACCGGACAGGGAGGATACATGAACACTGAAGCTTTCTTT.

The J gene is TRBJ2-3, the V gene TRBV29-1; the match to TRBD2 covers 9 bases. The CDR3 extends over 15 amino acids. J was trimmed by 5 bases and V by 6 bases; bases with no gene match: 12. The germline CDR1 and CDR2 sequences are SQVTM and ANQGSEA. The CDR3 sequence is CSVPTWTSVEDTQYF. In DNA form, the CDR3 reads TGCAGCGTCCCGACCTGGACTAGCGTGGAAGATACGCAGTATTTT.

The chain joins TRBV6-6 to TRBJ1-1; D remains ambiguous. V dropped 2 bases and J dropped 8 bases, with 12 bases sitting between them. CDR3 length: 13 amino acids. The V gene's germline CDR1 is MNHNY and CDR2 SVGAGI (reference sequence). CDR3 DNA: TGTGCCAGCAGTTACAGAGGGAACGAAGAAGCTTTCTTT. This encodes CASSYRGNEEAFF.